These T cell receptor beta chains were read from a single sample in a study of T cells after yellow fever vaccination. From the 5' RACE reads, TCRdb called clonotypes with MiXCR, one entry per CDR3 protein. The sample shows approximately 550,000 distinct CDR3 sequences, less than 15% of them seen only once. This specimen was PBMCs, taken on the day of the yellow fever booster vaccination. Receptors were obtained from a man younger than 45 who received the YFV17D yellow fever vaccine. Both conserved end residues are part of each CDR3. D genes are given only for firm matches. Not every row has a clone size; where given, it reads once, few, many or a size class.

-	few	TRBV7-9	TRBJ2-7	TGTGCCAGCAGCCCCCGGGATCTGAGCACGTACGAGCAGTACTTC	CASSPRDLSTYEQYF
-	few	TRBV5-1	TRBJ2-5	TGCGCCAGCAGCTTGCGCGAGGGAGAGACCCAGTACTTC	CASSLREGETQYF
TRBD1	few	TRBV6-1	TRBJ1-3	TGTGCCAGCAGTATGCGGCAGGGGGGGCGAATTGGAAACACCATATATTTT	CASSMRQGGRIGNTIYF
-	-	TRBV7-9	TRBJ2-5	TGTGCCAGCAGCTTAACCGGGTCTTTTGCGGGTTGGGAGACCCAGTACTTC	CASSLTGSFAGWETQYF
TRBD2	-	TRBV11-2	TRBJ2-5	TGTGCCAGCAGCTTGTGGGTGAACCCGGGACTAGGGAGGGTAGCGGTAGAGACCCAGTACTTC	CASSLWVNPGLGRVAVETQYF
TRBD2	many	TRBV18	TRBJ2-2	TGTGCCAGCTCACTCATCCTGCGACCAGGCGGGGGCGGGGAGCTGTTTTTT	CASSLILRPGGGGELFF
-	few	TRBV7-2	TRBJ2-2	TGTGCCGCCACCGGGGGTAGCGACCTCGGGGAGCTGTTTTTT	CAATGGSDLGELFF
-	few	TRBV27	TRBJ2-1	TGTGCCAGTCGCGGGACAAGCATTTACAATGAGCAGTTCTTC	CASRGTSIYNEQFF
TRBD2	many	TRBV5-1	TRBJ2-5	TGCGCCAGCAGCTTGGGGCGGGAGGAAGAGACCCAGTACTTC	CASSLGREEETQYF
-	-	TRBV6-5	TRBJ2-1	TGTGCCAGCAGTTACTCAGGGTATCGGGAGCAGTTCTTC	CASSYSGYREQFF
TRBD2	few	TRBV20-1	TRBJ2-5	TGCAGTGCGGGCGCTGCGGGAGGGCAAGAGACCCAGTACTTC	CSAGAAGGQETQYF
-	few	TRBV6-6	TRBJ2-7	TGTGCCAGCAGTTACTCGAGGTATGAGCAGTACTTC	CASSYSRYEQYF
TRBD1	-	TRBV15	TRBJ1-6	TGTGCCACCAGCAGCGGACAGGGAAGCTCCTATAATTCACCCCTCCACTTT	CATSSGQGSSYNSPLHF
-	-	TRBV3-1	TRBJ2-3	TGTGCCAGCAGCCAAGAGACGGTAACGCAGTATTTT	CASSQETVTQYF
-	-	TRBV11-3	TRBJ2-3	TGTGCCAGCAGCTTAGACCATAAGGCAGATACGCAGTATTTT	CASSLDHKADTQYF
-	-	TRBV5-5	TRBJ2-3	TGTGCCAGCAGCTTATGGGACCCCACAGATACGCAGTATTTT	CASSLWDPTDTQYF
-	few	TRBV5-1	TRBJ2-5	TGCGCCAGCAGCGTCAAAGGACCCCAAGAGACCCAGTACTTC	CASSVKGPQETQYF
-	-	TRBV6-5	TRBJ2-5	TGTGCCAGCAGTTACCACGAGGAAGAGACCCAGTACTTC	CASSYHEEETQYF
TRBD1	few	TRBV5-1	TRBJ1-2	TGCGCCAGCAGCCTGACAGGGCTGGATGGCTACACCTTC	CASSLTGLDGYTF
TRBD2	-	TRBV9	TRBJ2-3	TGTGCCAGCAGCGCGACGACTAGCGGGAACACAGATACGCAGTATTTT	CASSATTSGNTDTQYF
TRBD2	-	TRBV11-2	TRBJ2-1	TGTGCCAGCAGCTTAGTTGCGGGAGGGCTCTCGGCCTACAATGAGCAGTTCTTC	CASSLVAGGLSAYNEQFF
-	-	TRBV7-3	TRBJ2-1	TGTGCCAGCAGCTTAACAATGGGAGACTACAATGAGCAGTTCTTC	CASSLTMGDYNEQFF
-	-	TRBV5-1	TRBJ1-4	TGCGCCAGCAGCTTGGAGGGCCAGCTGTTTTTT	CASSLEGQLFF
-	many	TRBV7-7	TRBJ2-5	TGTGCTAGCAGCTTAGACTATGAGGATCAAGAGACCCAGTACTTC	CASSLDYEDQETQYF
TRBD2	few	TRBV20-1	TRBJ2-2	TGCAGTGCTCTCGGGACTAGCGGGAGGACCGGGGAGCTGTTTTTT	CSALGTSGRTGELFF
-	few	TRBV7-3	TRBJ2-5	TGTGCCAGCAGCTTATCACCCGGGGGGCGGGAGACCCAGTACTTC	CASSLSPGGRETQYF
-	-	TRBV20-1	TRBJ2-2	TGCAGTGCTAGAAAACCCAGTGGAGGTGGGCGTGGGGAGCTGTTTTTT	CSARKPSGGGRGELFF
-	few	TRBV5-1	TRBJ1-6	TGCGCCAGCAGTGCAGGGAGTAATTCACCCCTCCACTTT	CASSAGSNSPLHF
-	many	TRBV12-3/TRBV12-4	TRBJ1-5	TGTGCCAGCAGCTCGGATAGCAATCAGCCCCAGCATTTT	CASSSDSNQPQHF
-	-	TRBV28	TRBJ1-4	TGTGCCATCCAAATGCGAATTGGGGGGGGCGAAAATGAAAAACTGTTTTTT	CAIQMRIGGGENEKLFF
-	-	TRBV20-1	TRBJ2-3	TGCAGTGCCCCGGGCGACAGCACAGATACGCAGTATTTT	CSAPGDSTDTQYF
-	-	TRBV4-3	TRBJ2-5	TGCGCCAGCAGCCAATATTATAGTGGCAACCAAGAGACCCAGTACTTC	CASSQYYSGNQETQYF
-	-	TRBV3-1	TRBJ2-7	TGTGCCAGCAGTCCCGAACTAGGCGAGCAGTACTTC	CASSPELGEQYF
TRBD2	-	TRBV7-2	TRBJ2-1	TGTGCCAGCAGTTCCGGGACTAGCCCCTCCAATGAGCAGTTCTTC	CASSSGTSPSNEQFF
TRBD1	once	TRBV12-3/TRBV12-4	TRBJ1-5	TGTGCCAGCAGGAGGGACAGGGTACAGCCCCAGCATTTT	CASRRDRVQPQHF
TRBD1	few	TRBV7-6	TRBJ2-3	TGTGCCAGCAGCTTAGGCGGGACAGGATCAGATACGCAGTATTTT	CASSLGGTGSDTQYF
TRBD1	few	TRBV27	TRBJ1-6	TGTGCCAGCCGCAAACAGGGGGCCCTTGATTCACCCCTCCACTTT	CASRKQGALDSPLHF
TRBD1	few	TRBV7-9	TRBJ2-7	TGTGCCAGCAGCTGGGGACAGAAACCCGGGAACGAGCAGTACTTC	CASSWGQKPGNEQYF
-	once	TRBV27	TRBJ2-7	TGTGCCAGCGGTTTAGAAAGGCAGTACTTC	CASGLERQYF
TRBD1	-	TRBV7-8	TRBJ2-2	TGTGCCAGCAGCTTAAGGGGGCGCGTGCTGTTTTTT	CASSLRGRVLFF
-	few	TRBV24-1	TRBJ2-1	TGTGCCACCGCACCCCTCCTGGGTGATGAGCAGTTCTTC	CATAPLLGDEQFF
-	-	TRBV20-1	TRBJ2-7	TGCAGTGCCCCCCCCCCAAATCGCCTTTCCTACGAGCAGTACTTC	CSAPPPNRLSYEQYF
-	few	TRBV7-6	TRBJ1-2	TGTGCCAGCAGCCCGGGACCAATTTCCTATGGCTACACCTTC	CASSPGPISYGYTF
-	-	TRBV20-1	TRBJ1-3	TGCAGTGTCAGGGGTCGTGGAAACACCATATATTTT	CSVRGRGNTIYF
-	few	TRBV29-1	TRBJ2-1	TGCAGCGTTGCTAGCACAAGGGGCAATGAGCAGTTCTTC	CSVASTRGNEQFF
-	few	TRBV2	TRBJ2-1	TGTGCCAGCAGTGAAAGCGGTTGGAGCTCCTACAATGAGCAGTTCTTC	CASSESGWSSYNEQFF
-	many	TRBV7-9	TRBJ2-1	TGTGCCAGCAGCTTAGATGTGTGGGGCTCCTACAATGAGCAGTTCTTC	CASSLDVWGSYNEQFF
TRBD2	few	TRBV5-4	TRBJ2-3	TGTGCCAGCAGCGGAGGACTAGCGGTCACAGATACGCAGTATTTT	CASSGGLAVTDTQYF
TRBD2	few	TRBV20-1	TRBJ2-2	TGCAGTGCTTTGGATGGGACTAGCCCCACCGGGGAGCTGTTTTTT	CSALDGTSPTGELFF
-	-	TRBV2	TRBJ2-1	TGTGCCAGCAACGACGGGGGCGGGAGCCCACACAATGAGCAGTTCTTC	CASNDGGGSPHNEQFF
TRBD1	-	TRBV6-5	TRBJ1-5	TGTGCCAGCAGTTCTTCAGGGGGGGGCAATCAGCCCCAGCATTTT	CASSSSGGGNQPQHF
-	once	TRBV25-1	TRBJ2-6	TGTGCCAGCAGTGAAATAGGGTCTGGGGCCAACGTCCTGACTTTC	CASSEIGSGANVLTF
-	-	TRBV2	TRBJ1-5	TGTGCCAGCAGGGGGGACATCCGCAATCAGCCCCAGCATTTT	CASRGDIRNQPQHF
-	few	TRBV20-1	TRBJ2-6	TGCAGTGCTAGAGATCGCCGGGGGCAAAGCTCTGGGGCCAACGTCCTGACTTTC	CSARDRRGQSSGANVLTF
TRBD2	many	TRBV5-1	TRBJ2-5	TGCGCCAGCAGCCGAGGACTAGCGGGAGAAGAGACCCAGTACTTC	CASSRGLAGEETQYF
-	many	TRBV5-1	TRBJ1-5	TGCGCCAGCAGCTTGGGAGGGGACCTAAATCAGCCCCAGCATTTT	CASSLGGDLNQPQHF
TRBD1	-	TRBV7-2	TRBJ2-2	TGTGCCAGCAACGACAGGGGCTTTTCCACCGGGGAGCTGTTTTTT	CASNDRGFSTGELFF
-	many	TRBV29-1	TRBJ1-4	TGCAGCGTTGGGACCTCCGGGGGAGGTGAAAAACTGTTTTTT	CSVGTSGGGEKLFF
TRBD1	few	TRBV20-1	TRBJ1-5	TGCAGTGCTAGAGATCGGGGACAGGGTGGGGAGCCCCAGCATTTT	CSARDRGQGGEPQHF